This T cell receptor (beta chain) stems from a study of human T cells and chemical hapten exposure. CDR1 and CDR2 (germline): GTSNPN, SVGIG (reference sequence). V gave up 0 bases and J gave up 5 bases; unmatched junction bases: 6. The CDR3 totals 14 residues. Library construction involved attaching unique molecular identifiers to individual cDNA molecules, which allowed quantitative, reproducible TCR counting. Per the original methods: With a range of about 23,224 to 690,600, the median per sample was about 92,000 TCRs. Each CDR3 protein gets one entry after TCRdb re-called the RACE reads with MiXCR. These V and J calls derive from TCRdb rather than the authors' analysis. Of some 50,000 distinct CDR3 sequences in the sample, roughly 4.1% were seen once. This clonotype occurred a few times. Antigen unknown. Time point described: healthy volunteer bleed at 2 weeks. Unfractionated whole blood was the source from which total RNA was extracted.

General study points: Those TCRs sitting above 1 in 1000 frequency stayed the same with DPC sensitization.

The chain couples TRBV30 to TRBJ1-2, with 7 nucleotides matching TRBD1. Sequenced: whole blood. This clonotype was sampled from a human donor in good health. Some clones in this sample may be carry-over from other donors' samples. DNA for the CDR3: TGTGCCTGGAGTGTATTCCCAGGGGGGTATGGCTACACCTTC. Encoded protein: CAWSVFPGGYGYTF.